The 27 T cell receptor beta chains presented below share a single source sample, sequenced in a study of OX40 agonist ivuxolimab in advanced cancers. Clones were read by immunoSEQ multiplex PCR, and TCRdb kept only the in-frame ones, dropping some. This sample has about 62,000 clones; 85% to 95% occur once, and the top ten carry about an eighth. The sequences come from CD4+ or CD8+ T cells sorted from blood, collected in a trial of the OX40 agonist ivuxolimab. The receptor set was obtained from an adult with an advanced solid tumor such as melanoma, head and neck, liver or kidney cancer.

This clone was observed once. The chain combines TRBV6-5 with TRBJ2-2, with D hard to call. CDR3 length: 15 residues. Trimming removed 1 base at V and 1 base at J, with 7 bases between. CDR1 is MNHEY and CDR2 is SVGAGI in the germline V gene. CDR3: CASSYFIGNTGELFF. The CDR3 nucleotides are TGTGCCAGCAGTTACTTTATCGGGAACACCGGGGAGCTGTTTTTT.

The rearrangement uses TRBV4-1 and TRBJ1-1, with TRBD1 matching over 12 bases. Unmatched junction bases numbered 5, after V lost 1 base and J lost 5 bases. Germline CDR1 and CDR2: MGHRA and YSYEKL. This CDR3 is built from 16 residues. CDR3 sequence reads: CASSQVWGQGATEAFF. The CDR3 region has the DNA TGCGCCAGCAGCCAAGTCTGGGGACAGGGGGCTACTGAAGCTTTCTTT.

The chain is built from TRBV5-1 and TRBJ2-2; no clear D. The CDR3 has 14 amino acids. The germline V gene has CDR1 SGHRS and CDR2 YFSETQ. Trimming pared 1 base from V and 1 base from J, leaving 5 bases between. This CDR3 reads CASSLLRNTGELFF. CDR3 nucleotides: TGCGCCAGCAGCTTGCTACGGAACACCGGGGAGCTGTTTTTT.

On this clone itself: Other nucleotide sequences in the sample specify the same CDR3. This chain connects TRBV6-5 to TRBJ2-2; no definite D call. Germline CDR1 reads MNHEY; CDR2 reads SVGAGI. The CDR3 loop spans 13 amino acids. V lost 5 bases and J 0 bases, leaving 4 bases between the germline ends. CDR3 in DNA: TGTGCCAGCAGTACAACGAACACCGGGGAGCTGTTTTTT. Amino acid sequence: CASSTTNTGELFF.

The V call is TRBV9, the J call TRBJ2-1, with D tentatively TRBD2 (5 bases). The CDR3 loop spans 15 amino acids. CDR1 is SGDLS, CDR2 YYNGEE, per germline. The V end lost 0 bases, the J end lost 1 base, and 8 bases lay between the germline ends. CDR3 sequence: CASSVVSGSYNEQFF. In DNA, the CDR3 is TGTGCCAGCAGCGTAGTGAGCGGTTCCTACAATGAGCAGTTCTTC.

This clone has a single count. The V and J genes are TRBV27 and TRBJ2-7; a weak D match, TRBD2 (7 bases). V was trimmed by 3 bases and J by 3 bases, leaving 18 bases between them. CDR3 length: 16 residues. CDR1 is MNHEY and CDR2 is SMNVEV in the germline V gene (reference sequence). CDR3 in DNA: TGTGCCAGCAGTTTGACAGGCGGGGGAGCGTTCTACGAGCAGTACTTC. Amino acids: CASSLTGGGAFYEQYF.

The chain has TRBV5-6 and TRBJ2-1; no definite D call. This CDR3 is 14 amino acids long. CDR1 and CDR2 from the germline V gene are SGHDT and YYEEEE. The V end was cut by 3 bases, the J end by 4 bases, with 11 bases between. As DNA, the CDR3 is TGTGCCAGCAGCTCGGCCCCTAATTACAATGAGCAGTTCTTC. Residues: CASSSAPNYNEQFF.

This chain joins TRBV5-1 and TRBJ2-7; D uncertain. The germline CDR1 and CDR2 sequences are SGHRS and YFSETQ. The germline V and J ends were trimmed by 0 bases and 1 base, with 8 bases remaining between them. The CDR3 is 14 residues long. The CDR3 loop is CASSLAAASYEQYF. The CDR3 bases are TGCGCCAGCAGCTTGGCGGCGGCTTCCTACGAGCAGTACTTC.

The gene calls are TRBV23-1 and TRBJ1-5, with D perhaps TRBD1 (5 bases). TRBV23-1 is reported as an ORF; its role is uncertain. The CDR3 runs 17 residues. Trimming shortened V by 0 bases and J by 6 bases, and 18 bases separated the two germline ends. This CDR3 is CASSQSSGREEGQPQHF. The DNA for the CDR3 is TGCGCCAGCAGTCAATCGTCGGGCAGGGAAGAGGGTCAGCCCCAGCATTTT.

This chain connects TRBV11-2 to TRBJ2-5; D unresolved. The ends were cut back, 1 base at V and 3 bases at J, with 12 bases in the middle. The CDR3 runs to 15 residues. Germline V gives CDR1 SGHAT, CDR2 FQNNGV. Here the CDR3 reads CASSLAPTAEETQYF. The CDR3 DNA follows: TGTGCCAGCAGCTTAGCCCCTACAGCAGAAGAGACCCAGTACTTC. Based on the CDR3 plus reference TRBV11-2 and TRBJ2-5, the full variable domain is EAGVAQSPRYKIIEKRQSVAFWCNPISGHATLYWYQQILGQGPKLLIQFQNNGVVDDSQLPKDRFSAERLKGVDSTLKIQPAKLEDSAVYLCASSLAPTAEETQYFGPGTRLLVL.

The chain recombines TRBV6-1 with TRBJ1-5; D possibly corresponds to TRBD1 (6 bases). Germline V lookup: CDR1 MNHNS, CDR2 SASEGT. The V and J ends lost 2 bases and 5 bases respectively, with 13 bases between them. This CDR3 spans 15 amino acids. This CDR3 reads CASSERLQGHQPQHF. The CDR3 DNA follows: TGTGCCAGCAGTGAACGGTTACAGGGCCATCAGCCCCAGCATTTT.

Written as DNA, the CDR3 is TGTGCCAGCAGCTTAGCGCTTCTTCACGAGCAGTACTTC. It yields the protein CASSLALLHEQYF. The V gene is TRBV7-8, the J gene TRBJ2-7; D is ambiguous. The CDR3 runs 13 residues. The germline gives CDR1 SGHVS, CDR2 FQNEAQ. Trimming removed 0 bases at V and 5 bases at J, with 8 bases between.

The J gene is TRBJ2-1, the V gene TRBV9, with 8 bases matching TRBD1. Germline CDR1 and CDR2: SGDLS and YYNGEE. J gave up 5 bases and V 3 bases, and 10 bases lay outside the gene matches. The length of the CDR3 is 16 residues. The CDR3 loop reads CASSAQGTGNHNEQFF. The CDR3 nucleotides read TGTGCCAGCAGCGCCCAAGGGACAGGAAACCACAATGAGCAGTTCTTC.

CDR3 amino acids: CASGQGVRDGYTF. The CDR3, as DNA: TGTGCCAGCGGTCAGGGGGTTCGGGATGGCTACACCTTC. The chain employs TRBV6-1 and TRBJ1-2; TRBD1 agrees at 7 bases. With 8 bases clipped from V and 6 bases from J, the junction kept 9 bases outside the gene matches. The CDR3 is 13 residues long. Germline loops: CDR1 MNHNS, CDR2 SASEGT.

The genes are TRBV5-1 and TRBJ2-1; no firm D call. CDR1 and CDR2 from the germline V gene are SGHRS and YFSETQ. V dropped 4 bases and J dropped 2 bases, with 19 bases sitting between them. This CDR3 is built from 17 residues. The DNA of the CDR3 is TGCGCCAGCAGCCGCACGGCAATTACCCCTCCCTACAATGAGCAGTTCTTC. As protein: CASSRTAITPPYNEQFF.

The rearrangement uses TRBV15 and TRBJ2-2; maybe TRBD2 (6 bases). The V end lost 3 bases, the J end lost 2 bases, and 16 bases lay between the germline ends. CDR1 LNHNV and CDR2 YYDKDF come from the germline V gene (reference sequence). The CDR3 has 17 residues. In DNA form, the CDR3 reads TGTGCCACCAGCAGCCCTAGGGAGGACCCAAACACCGGGGAGCTGTTTTTT. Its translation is CATSSPREDPNTGELFF.

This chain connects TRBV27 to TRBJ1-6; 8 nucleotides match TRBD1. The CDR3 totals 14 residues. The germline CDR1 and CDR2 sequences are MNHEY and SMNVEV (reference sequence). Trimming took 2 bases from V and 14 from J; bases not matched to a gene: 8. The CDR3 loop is CASSLGTGGDTLHF. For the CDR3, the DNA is TGTGCCAGCAGTTTAGGGACAGGAGGGGACACCCTCCACTTT.

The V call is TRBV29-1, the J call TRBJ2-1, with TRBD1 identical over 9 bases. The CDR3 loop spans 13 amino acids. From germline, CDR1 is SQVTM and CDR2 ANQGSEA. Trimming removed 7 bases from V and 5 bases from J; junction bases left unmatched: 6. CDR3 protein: CSAPQGADNEQFF. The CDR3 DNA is TGCAGCGCTCCACAGGGGGCGGACAATGAGCAGTTCTTC.

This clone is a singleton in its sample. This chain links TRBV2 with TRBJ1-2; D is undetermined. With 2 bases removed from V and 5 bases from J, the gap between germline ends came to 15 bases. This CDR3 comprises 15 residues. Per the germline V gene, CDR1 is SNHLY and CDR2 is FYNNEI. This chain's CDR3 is CASSEFRSPGYGYTF. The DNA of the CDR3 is TGTGCCAGCAGTGAATTCCGGAGCCCTGGTTATGGCTACACCTTC.

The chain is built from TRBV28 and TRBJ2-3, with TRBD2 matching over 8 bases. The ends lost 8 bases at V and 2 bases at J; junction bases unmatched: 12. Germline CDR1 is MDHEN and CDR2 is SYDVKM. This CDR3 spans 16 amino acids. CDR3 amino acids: CASGREGLLITDTQYF. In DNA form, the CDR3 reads TGTGCCAGCGGACGGGAGGGCCTACTAATCACAGATACGCAGTATTTT.

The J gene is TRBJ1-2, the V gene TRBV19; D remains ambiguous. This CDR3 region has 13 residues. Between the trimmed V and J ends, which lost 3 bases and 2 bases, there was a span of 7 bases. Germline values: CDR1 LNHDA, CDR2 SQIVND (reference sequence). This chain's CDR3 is CASSIAQNYGYTF. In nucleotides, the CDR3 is TGTGCCAGTAGTATTGCCCAGAACTATGGCTACACCTTC.

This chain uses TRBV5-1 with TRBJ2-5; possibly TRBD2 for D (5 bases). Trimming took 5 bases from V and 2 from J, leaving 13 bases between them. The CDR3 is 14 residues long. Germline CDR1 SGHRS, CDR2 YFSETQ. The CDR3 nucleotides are TGCGCCAGCAGGCAATGGCCGGGACAAGAGACCCAGTACTTC. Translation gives CASRQWPGQETQYF.

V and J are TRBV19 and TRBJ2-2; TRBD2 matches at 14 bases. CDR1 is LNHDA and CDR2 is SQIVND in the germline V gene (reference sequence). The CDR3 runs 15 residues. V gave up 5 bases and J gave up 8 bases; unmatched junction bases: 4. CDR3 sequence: CASSSGLAGDGELFF. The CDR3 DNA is TGTGCCAGTAGTTCGGGACTAGCGGGGGATGGGGAGCTGTTTTTT. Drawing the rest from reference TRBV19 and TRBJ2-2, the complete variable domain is DGGITQSPKYLFRKEGQNVTLSCEQNLNHDAMYWYRQDPGQGLRLIYYSQIVNDFQKGDIAEGYSVSREKKESFPLTVTSAQKNPTAFYLCASSSGLAGDGELFFGEGSRLTVL.

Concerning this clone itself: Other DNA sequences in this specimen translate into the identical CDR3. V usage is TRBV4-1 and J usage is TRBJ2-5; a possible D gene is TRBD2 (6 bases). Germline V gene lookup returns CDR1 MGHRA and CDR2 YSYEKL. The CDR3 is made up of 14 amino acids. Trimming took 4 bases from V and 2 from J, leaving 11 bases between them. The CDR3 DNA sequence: TGCGCCAGCAGCCCCCCCGGGGGTCAAGAGACCCAGTACTTC. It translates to CASSPPGGQETQYF.

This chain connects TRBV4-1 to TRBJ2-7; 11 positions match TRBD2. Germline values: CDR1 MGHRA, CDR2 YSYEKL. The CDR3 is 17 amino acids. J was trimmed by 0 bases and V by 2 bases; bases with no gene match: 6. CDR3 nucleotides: TGCGCCAGCAGCCAATTCCTCGGGACTAGCGGCTCCTACGAGCAGTACTTC. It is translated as CASSQFLGTSGSYEQYF.

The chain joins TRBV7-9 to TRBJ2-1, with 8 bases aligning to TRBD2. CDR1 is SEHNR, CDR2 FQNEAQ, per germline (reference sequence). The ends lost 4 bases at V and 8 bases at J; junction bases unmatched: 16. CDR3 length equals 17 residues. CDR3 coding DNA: TGTGCCAGCAGCTCAAGACGGCCCGGGACTAGTTTGGATGAGCAGTTCTTC. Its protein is CASSSRRPGTSLDEQFF.

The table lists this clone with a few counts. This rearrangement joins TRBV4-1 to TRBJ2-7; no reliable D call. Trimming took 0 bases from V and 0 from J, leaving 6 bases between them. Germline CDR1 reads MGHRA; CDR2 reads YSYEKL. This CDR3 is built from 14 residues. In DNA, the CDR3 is TGCGCCAGCAGCCAAGATCCGAGCTCCTACGAGCAGTACTTC. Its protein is CASSQDPSSYEQYF.